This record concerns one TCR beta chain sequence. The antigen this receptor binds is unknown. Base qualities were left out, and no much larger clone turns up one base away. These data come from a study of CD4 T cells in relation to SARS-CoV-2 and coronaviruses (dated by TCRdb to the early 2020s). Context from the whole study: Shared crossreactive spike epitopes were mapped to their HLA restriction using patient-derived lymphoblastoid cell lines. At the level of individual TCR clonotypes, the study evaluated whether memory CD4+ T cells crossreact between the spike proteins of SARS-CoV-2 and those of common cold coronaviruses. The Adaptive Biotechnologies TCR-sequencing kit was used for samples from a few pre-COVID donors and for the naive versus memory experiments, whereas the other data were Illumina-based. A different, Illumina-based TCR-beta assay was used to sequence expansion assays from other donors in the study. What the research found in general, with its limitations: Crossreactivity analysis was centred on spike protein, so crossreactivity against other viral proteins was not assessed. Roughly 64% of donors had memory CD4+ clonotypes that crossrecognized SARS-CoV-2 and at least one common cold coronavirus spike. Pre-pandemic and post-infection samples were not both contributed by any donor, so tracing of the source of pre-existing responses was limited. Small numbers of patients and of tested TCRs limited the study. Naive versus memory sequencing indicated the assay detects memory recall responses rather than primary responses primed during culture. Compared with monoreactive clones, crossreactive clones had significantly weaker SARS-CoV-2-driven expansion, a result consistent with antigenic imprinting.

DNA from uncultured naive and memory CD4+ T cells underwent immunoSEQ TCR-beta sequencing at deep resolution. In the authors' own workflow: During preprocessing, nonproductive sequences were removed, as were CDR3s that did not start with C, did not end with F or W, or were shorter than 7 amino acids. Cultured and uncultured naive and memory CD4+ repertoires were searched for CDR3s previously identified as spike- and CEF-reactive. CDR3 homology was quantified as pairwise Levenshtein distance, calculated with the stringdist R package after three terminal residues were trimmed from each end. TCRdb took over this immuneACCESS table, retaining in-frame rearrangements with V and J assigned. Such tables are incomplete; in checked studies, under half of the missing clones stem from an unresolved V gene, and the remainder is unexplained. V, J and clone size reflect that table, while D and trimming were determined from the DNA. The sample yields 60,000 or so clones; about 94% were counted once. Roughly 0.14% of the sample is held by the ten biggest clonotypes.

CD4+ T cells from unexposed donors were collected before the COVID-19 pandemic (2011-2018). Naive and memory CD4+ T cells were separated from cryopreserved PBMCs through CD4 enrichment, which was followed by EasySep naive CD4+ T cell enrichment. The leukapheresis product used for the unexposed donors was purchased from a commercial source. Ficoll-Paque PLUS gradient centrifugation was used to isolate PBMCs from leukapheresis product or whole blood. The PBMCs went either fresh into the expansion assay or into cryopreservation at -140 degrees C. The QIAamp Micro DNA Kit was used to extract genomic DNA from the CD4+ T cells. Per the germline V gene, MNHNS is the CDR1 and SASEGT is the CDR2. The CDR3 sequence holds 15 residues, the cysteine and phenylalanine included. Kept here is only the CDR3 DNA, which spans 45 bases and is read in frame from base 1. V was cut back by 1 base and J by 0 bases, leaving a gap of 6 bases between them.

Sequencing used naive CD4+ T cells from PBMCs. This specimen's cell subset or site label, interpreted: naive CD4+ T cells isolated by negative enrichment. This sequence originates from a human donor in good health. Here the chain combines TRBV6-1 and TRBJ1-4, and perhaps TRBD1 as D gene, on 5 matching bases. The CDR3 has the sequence CASSEGRATNEKLFF. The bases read TGTGCCAGCAGTGAAGGCAGGGCAACTAATGAAAAACTGTTTTTT.